This TCR beta chain is from a study of T cell responses to AZD1222 COVID-19 vaccine. V shed 11 bases, J shed 3 bases, and the junction held 6 bases outside the gene matches. Germline V gene lookup returns CDR1 MNHEY and CDR2 SVGAGI. This CDR3 region has 13 residues. Details on this clone: The antigen is undetermined.

The data were produced by immunoSEQ multiplex PCR, yet TCRdb's version contains in-frame clones alone and is incomplete. The data hold 90,000 to 100,000 clones, with 87% observed a single time. Broader study findings: Nearly half of spike-specific TCRs reportedly target unmutated variant regions. There were vaccine-associated CD4 TCRs across spike, dominant at 160-218 and 743-854. The donor cohort was predominantly white British with a female majority, and clonal diversity may have been underestimated. At study baseline, merely several AZD1222 recipients were seropositive.

The origin of this receptor is an adult in good health. J is TRBJ2-2 and V is TRBV6-5, with TRBD1 matching over 7 bases. Sequenced here: peripheral blood, sampled on day 0 of AZD1222 vaccination. The DNA for the CDR3 is TGTGCCGGACAGGTTACCGACACCGGGGAGCTGTTTTTT. Its protein is CAGQVTDTGELFF.